A selection of T cell receptor beta chains follows, all from one sample in a study of T cell responses to AZD1222 COVID-19 vaccine. Generated by immunoSEQ multiplex PCR, the TCRdb table keeps only in-frame clones and is missing some. This table holds approximately 100,000 clones, 90% to 95% found once. The specimen was peripheral blood, collected on day 0 of AZD1222 vaccination. The receptors were sampled from an adult in good health. Each CDR3 is given with its conserved first and last residue. The order of the fields is CDR3 protein, J gene, V gene.

CDR3 protein: CASRSPGGRQYF; J gene: TRBJ2-7; V gene: TRBV6-5
CDR3 protein: CAWKAGTGGTQYF; J gene: TRBJ2-3; V gene: TRBV30
CDR3 protein: CASSTLGGGNQPQHF; J gene: TRBJ1-5; V gene: TRBV6-5
CDR3 protein: CASSISGESTDTQYF; J gene: TRBJ2-3; V gene: TRBV11-3
CDR3 protein: CASSLGDKAYEQYF; J gene: TRBJ2-7; V gene: TRBV5-4
CDR3 protein: CASSLLGKHSYNEQFF; J gene: TRBJ2-1; V gene: TRBV27
CDR3 protein: CSVVKDSYEQYF; J gene: TRBJ2-7; V gene: TRBV29-1
CDR3 protein: CASSYTMAGTYEQYF; J gene: TRBJ2-7; V gene: TRBV11-2
CDR3 protein: CASSYVGGAIETQYF; J gene: TRBJ2-5; V gene: TRBV6-6
CDR3 protein: CASSNDRVNGYTF; J gene: TRBJ1-2; V gene: TRBV18
CDR3 protein: CASSLGSYEQYF; J gene: TRBJ2-7; V gene: TRBV7-2
CDR3 protein: CASTTDYQETQYF; J gene: TRBJ2-5; V gene: TRBV5-1
CDR3 protein: CASSGGLAGSSYEQYF; J gene: TRBJ2-7; V gene: TRBV25-1
CDR3 protein: CATMVSDGETQYF; J gene: TRBJ2-5; V gene: TRBV24-1
CDR3 protein: CASSDPGTGAPNSPLHF; J gene: TRBJ1-6; V gene: TRBV5-4
CDR3 protein: CASSSQGGVSNQPQHF; J gene: TRBJ1-5; V gene: TRBV6-5
CDR3 protein: CASSSNELTSMNTEAFF; J gene: TRBJ1-1; V gene: TRBV7-9
CDR3 protein: CASSPWGSGSNEQFF; J gene: TRBJ2-1; V gene: TRBV11-2
CDR3 protein: CASSQVGGHEQYF; J gene: TRBJ2-7; V gene: TRBV4-1
CDR3 protein: CASRGKMNTEAFF; J gene: TRBJ1-1; V gene: TRBV25-1
CDR3 protein: CASTRGGTRPDTQYF; J gene: TRBJ2-3; V gene: TRBV13
CDR3 protein: CASSPRSYNEQFF; J gene: TRBJ2-1; V gene: TRBV18
CDR3 protein: CASSLGQYIQYF; J gene: TRBJ2-4; V gene: TRBV2
CDR3 protein: CASSISGTGGLEQYF; J gene: TRBJ2-7; V gene: TRBV5-6
CDR3 protein: CSVWQDGGYTF; J gene: TRBJ1-2; V gene: TRBV29-1